These 10 T cell receptor beta chains share one sample of origin, sequenced in a study of human T cells and chemical hapten exposure. Using its own MiXCR run on the RACE reads, TCRdb lists one record per CDR3 protein. In the table there are around 100,000 distinct CDR3 sequences, less than 14% of which are singletons. Documented time point: pre-sensitization, week 0. Treatment described: therapeutic diphenylcyclopropenone sensitization with weekly scalp DPC. Specimen: whole blood, collected in connection with sensitization to the hapten diphenylcyclopropenone (DPC). These receptors were obtained from a woman aged 55-69 years with alopecia areata. Some clones in this sample may be carry-over from other donors' samples.

This clonotype has at least ten counts. V is TRBV12-3 or TRBV12-4 and J is TRBJ2-6; 12 bases are shared with TRBD1. Trimming removed 4 bases from V and 3 bases from J; junction bases left unmatched: 7. The CDR3 loop spans 18 amino acids. In nucleotides, the CDR3 is TGTGCCAGCAGTTGGGCAGGGACAGGGGGCTATGGGGCCAACGTCCTGACTTTC. Its protein is CASSWAGTGGYGANVLTF.

This clonotype was counted at least ten times. This sequence joins TRBV5-1 and TRBJ2-3, with TRBD2 matching 7 bases. This CDR3 comprises 16 residues. The J segment lost 4 bases and the V segment lost 2 bases, leaving 10 bases of the junction unmatched. The V gene's germline CDR1 is SGHRS and CDR2 YFSETQ. CDR3 bases: TGCGCCAGCAGCTTAACCCCCCGGGGAGGGCCAGATACGCAGTATTTT. Translation gives CASSLTPRGGPDTQYF.

Ten or more counts support this clonotype. The V and J genes are TRBV6-5 and TRBJ1-6; TRBD1 is a possible D gene (5 bases). With 0 bases removed from V and 8 bases from J, the gap between germline ends came to 11 bases. From germline, CDR1 is MNHEY and CDR2 SVGAGI. CDR3 length: 15 amino acids. CDR3 in amino acids: CASSYSGRHDSPLHF. The CDR3 nucleotides are TGTGCCAGCAGTTACTCGGGACGCCACGATTCACCCCTCCACTTT.

This clonotype occurred many times. The chain recombines TRBV14 with TRBJ2-6; tentative D call: TRBD2 (5 bases). This CDR3 has 16 amino acids. V shed 0 bases and J shed 4 bases, with 10 bases lying between them. CDR1 and CDR2 from the germline V gene are SGHDN and FVKESK. Here the CDR3 reads CASSQDSVSGANVLTF. In DNA, the CDR3 is TGTGCCAGCAGCCAAGATAGCGTCTCGGGGGCCAACGTCCTGACTTTC.

This clonotype was observed at least ten times. The chain couples TRBV30 to TRBJ1-5, with D hard to call. Germline values: CDR1 GTSNPN, CDR2 SVGIG (reference sequence). There are 14 residues in the CDR3. Trimming stripped 1 base from V and 2 bases from J, with 9 bases between. The CDR3 protein is CAWSAGRGNQPQHF. Written as DNA, the CDR3 is TGTGCCTGGAGTGCCGGCCGTGGCAATCAGCCCCAGCATTTT.

V gene TRBV12-3 or TRBV12-4 combines with J gene TRBJ1-6; D gene ambiguous. The V and J ends lost 6 bases and 9 bases respectively, with 15 bases between them. CDR3 size: 14 residues. The CDR3: CASSPDLPVSPLHF. The CDR3 DNA reads as TGTGCCAGCAGCCCCGACCTCCCCGTTTCACCCCTCCACTTT.

This clonotype was counted only a few times. The rearrangement links TRBV7-2 to TRBJ1-4, with D maybe TRBD1 (5 bases). V was cut by 2 bases and J by 5 bases, with 12 bases left in between. The CDR3 spans 15 residues. Germline V CDR1 and CDR2: SGHTA, FQGNSA. For the CDR3, the DNA is TGTGCCAGCAGCTTATGGGGGGACCCCAATGAAAAACTGTTTTTT. Its protein is CASSLWGDPNEKLFF.

There are a few counts of this clonotype. The chain uses TRBV2 and TRBJ2-7, with 9 bases lining up with TRBD1. The V and J ends lost 6 bases and 4 bases, in that order; junction bases with no gene match: 7. The length of the CDR3 is 14 residues. CDR1 is SNHLY, CDR2 FYNNEI, per germline. CDR3 nucleotide sequence: TGTGCCAGCAGGAACCCGGGACAGGGATACGAGCAGTACTTC. Residues: CASRNPGQGYEQYF.

This clonotype appeared a few times. The chain employs TRBV4-1 and TRBJ1-1; TRBD1 matches 7 bases. Germline CDR1 MGHRA, CDR2 YSYEKL. This CDR3 has 17 amino acids. Trimming cost V 0 bases and J 6 bases; bases outside gene matches: 13. Written as DNA, the CDR3 is TGCGCCAGCAGCCAAGATCGAGGGGGCGGGCCGCTAGCTGAAGCTTTCTTT. Its protein is CASSQDRGGGPLAEAFF.

This clonotype was seen at least ten times. The V and J genes are TRBV5-5 and TRBJ2-2; perhaps TRBD2 as D (5 bases). V lost 4 bases and J 0 bases, leaving 10 bases between the germline ends. In germline, CDR1 is SGHKS, CDR2 YYEKEE (reference sequence). CDR3 size: 15 residues. CDR3 sequence reads: CASSKGLSNTGELFF. In nucleotides, the CDR3 is TGTGCCAGCAGCAAAGGACTCTCGAACACCGGGGAGCTGTTTTTT.